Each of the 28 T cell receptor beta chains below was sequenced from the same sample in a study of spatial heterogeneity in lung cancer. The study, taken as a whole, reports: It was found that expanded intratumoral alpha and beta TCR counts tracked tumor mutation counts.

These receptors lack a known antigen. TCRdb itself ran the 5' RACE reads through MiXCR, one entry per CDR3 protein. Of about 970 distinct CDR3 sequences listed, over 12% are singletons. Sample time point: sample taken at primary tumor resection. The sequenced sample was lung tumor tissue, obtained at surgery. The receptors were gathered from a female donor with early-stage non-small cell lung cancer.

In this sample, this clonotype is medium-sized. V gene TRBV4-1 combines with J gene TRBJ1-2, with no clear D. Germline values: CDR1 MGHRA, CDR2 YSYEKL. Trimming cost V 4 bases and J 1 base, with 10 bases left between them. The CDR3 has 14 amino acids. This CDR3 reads CASSLILINYGYTF. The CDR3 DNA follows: TGCGCCAGCAGCCTTATCCTTATTAACTATGGCTACACCTTC.

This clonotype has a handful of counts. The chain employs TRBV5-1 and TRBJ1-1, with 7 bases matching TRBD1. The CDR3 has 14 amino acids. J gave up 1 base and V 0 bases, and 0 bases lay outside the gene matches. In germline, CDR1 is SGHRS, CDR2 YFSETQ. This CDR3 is CASSLEGANTEAFF. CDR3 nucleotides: TGCGCCAGCAGCTTGGAGGGGGCGAACACTGAAGCTTTCTTT.

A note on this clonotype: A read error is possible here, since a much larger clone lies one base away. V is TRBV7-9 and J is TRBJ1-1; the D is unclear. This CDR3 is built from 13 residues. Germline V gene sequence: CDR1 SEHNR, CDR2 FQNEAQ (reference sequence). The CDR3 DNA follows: TGTGTCAGCAAACATCCACTGAACACTGAAGCTTTCTTT. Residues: CVSKHPLNTEAFF.

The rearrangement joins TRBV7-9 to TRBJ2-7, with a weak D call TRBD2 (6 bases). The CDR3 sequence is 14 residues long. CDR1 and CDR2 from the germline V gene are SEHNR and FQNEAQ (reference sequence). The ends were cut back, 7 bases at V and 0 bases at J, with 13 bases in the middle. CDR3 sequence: CASTARRDSYEQYF. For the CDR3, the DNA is TGTGCCAGCACGGCGAGGAGGGACTCCTACGAGCAGTACTTC.

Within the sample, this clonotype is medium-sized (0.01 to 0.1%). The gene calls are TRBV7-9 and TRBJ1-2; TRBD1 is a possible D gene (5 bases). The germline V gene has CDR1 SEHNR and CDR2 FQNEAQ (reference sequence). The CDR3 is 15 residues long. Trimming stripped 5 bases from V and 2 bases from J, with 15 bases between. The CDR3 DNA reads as TGTGCCAGCAGCAACCGGGACCGCCCGAACTATGGCTACACCTTC. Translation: CASSNRDRPNYGYTF.

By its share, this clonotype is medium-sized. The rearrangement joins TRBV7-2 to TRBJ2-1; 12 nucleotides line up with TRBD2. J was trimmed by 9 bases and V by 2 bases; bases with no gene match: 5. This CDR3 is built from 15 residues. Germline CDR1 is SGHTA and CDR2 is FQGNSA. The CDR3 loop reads CASSLTSGRWSEQFF. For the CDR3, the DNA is TGTGCCAGCAGCTTAACTAGCGGGAGGTGGAGTGAGCAGTTCTTC.

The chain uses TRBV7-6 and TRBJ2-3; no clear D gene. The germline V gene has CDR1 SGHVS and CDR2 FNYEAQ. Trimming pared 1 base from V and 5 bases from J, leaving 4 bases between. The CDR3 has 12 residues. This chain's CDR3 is CASSLVGDTQYF. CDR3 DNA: TGTGCCAGCAGCTTAGTAGGAGATACGCAGTATTTT.

The CDR3 sequence is CASIPAGQGSYEQYF. The CDR3 DNA sequence: TGTGCCAGCATCCCCGCGGGACAGGGGAGCTACGAGCAGTACTTC. The chain joins TRBV28 to TRBJ2-7; 10 nucleotides align to TRBD1. After removal of 7 bases from V and 3 bases from J, the junction contained 9 bases not matched to a gene. Per germline, CDR1 MDHEN and CDR2 SYDVKM. There are 15 residues in the CDR3.

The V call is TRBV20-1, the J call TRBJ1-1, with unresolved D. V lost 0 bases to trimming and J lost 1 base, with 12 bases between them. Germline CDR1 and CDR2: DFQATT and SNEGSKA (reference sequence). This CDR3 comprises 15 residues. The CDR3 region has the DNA TGCAGTGCTAGAGAAGGATCCAACTCGAACACTGAAGCTTTCTTT. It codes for CSAREGSNSNTEAFF.

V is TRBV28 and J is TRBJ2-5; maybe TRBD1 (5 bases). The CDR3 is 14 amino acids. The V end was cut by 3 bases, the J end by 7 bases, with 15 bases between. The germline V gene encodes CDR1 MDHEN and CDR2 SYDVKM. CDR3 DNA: TGTGCCAGCAGTTTTTTCGACCTAAGGGGGACCCAGTACTTC. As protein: CASSFFDLRGTQYF. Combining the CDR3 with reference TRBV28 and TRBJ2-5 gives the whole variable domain DVKVTQSSRYLVKRTGEKVFLECVQDMDHENMFWYRQDPGLGLRLIYFSYDVKMKEKGDIPEGYSVSREKKERFSLILESASTNQTSMYLCASSFFDLRGTQYFGPGTRLLVL.

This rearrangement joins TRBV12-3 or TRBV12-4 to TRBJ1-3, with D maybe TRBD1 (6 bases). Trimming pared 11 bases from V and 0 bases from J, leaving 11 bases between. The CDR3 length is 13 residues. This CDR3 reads CAWGRGSGNTIYF. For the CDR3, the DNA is TGTGCCTGGGGCAGGGGCTCTGGAAACACCATATATTTT.

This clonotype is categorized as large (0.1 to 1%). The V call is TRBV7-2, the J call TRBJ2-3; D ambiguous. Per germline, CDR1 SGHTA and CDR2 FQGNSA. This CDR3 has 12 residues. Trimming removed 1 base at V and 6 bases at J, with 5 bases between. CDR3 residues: CASSLGYDTQYF. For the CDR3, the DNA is TGTGCCAGCAGCTTAGGTTACGATACGCAGTATTTT.

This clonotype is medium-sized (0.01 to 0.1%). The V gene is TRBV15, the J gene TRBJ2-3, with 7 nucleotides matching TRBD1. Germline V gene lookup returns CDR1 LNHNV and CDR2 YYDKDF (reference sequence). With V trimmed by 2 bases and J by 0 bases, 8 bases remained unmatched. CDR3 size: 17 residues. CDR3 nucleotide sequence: TGTGCCACCAGCAGACCGACAGGGTCTTATAGCACAGATACGCAGTATTTT. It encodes CATSRPTGSYSTDTQYF.

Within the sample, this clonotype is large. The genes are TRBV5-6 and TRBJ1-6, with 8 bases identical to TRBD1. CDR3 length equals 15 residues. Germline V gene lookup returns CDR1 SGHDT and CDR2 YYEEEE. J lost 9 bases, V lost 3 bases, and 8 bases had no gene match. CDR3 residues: CASSWTGSGRSPLHF. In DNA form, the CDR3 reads TGTGCCAGCAGCTGGACAGGGAGCGGGCGTTCACCCCTCCACTTT.

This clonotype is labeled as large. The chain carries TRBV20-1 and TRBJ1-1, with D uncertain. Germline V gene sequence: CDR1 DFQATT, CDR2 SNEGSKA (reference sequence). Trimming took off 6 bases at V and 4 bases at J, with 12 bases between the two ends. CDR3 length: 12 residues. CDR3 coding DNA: TGCAGTGCCAGACAAGGGCCCACTGAAGCTTTCTTT. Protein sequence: CSARQGPTEAFF.

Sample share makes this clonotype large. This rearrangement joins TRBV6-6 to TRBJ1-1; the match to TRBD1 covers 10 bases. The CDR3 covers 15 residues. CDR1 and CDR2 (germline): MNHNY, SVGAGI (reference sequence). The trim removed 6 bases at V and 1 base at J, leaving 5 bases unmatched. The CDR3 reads CASRDRGEGNTEAFF. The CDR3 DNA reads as TGTGCCAGCAGGGACAGGGGGGAAGGGAACACTGAAGCTTTCTTT.

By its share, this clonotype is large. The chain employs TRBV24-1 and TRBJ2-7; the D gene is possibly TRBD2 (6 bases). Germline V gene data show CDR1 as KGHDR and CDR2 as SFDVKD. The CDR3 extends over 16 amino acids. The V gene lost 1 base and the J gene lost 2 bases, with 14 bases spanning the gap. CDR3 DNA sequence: TGTGCCACCAGTGATTTTCGGAGGGACGGAACCTACGAGCAGTACTTC. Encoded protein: CATSDFRRDGTYEQYF.

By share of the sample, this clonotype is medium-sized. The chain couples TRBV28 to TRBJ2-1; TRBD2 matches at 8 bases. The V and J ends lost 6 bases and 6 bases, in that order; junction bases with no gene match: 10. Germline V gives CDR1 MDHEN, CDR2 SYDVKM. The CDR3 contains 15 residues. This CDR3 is CASRYPGLGGNEQFF. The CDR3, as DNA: TGTGCCAGCAGGTATCCGGGACTAGGTGGCAATGAGCAGTTCTTC.

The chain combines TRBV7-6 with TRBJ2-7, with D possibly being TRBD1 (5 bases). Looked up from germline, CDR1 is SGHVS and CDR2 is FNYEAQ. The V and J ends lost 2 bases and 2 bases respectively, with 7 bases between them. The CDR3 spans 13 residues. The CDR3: CASSLTDTYEQYF. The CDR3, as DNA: TGTGCCAGCAGCTTAACGGACACCTACGAGCAGTACTTC.

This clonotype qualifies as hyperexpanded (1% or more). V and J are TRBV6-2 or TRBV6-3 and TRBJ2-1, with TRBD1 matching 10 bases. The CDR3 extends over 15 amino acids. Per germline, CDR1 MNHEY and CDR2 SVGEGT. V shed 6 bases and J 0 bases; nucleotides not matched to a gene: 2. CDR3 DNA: TGTGCCAGCAGCCGACAGGGGGCCTCCTACAATGAGCAGTTCTTC. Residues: CASSRQGASYNEQFF.

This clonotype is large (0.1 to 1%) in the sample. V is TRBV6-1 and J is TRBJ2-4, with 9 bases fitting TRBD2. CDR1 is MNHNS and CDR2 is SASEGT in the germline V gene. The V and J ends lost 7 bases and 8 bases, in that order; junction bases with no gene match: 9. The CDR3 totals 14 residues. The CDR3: CASIIRTSADIQYF. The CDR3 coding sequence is TGTGCCAGCATAATTCGGACTAGCGCGGACATTCAGTACTTC.

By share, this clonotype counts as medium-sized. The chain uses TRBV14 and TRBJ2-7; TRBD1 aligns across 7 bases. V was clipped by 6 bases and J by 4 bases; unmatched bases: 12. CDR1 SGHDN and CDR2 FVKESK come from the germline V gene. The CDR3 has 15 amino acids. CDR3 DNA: TGTGCCAGCAGTCAACAACAGGGGTCCGGATACGAGCAGTACTTC. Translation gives CASSQQQGSGYEQYF.

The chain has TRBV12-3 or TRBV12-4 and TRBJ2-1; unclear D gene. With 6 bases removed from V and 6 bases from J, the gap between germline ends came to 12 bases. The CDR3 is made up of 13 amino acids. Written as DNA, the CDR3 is TGTGCCAGCAGCCCGGTTAGCAGCAATGAGCAGTTCTTC. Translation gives CASSPVSSNEQFF.

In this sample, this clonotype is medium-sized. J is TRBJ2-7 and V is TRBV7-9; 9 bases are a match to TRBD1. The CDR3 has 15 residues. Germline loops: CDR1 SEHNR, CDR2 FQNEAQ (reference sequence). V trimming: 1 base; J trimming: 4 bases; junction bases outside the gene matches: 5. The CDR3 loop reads CASSLVGTGPYEQYF. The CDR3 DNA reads TGTGCCAGCAGCTTAGTCGGGACAGGGCCGTACGAGCAGTACTTC.

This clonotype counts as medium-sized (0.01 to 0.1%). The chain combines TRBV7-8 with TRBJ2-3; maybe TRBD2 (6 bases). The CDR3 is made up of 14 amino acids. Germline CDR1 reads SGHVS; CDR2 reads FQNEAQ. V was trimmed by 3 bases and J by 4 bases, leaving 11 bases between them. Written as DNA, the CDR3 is TGTGCCAGCAGCTTCAGACGGGGGTCAGATACGCAGTATTTT. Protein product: CASSFRRGSDTQYF.

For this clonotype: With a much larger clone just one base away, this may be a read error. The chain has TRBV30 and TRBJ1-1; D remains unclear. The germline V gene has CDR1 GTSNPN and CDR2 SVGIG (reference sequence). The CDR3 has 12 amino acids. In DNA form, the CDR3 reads TGTGTCTGGAGTGTAGGGAACACTGAAGCTTTCTTT. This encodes CVWSVGNTEAFF.

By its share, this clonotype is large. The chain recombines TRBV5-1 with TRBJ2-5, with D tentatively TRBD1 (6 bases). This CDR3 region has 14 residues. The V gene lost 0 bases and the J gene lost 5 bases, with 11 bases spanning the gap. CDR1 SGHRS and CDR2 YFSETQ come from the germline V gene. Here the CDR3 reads CASSLAGGLETQYF. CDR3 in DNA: TGCGCCAGCAGCTTGGCTGGGGGCTTGGAGACCCAGTACTTC.

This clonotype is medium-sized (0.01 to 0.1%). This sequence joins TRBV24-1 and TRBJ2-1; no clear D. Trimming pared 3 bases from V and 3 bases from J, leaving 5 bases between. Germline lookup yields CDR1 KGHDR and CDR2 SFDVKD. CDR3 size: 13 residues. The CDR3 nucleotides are TGTGCCACCAGTGATACCCACTACAATGAGCAGTTCTTC. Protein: CATSDTHYNEQFF.